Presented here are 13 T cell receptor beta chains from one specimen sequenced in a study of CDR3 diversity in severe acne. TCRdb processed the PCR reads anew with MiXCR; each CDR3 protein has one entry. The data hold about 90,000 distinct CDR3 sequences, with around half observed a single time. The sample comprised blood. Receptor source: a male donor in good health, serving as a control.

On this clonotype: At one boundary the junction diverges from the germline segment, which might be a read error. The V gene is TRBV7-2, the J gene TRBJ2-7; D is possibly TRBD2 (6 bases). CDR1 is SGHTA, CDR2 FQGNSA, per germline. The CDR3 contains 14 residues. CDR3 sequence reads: CASSLGGISCEQYF. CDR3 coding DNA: TGTGCCAGCAGCTTAGGCGGGATATCCTGCGAGCAGTACTTC.

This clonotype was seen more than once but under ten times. In nucleotides, the CDR3 is TGTGCCACCAGCAGGCCGTCTCGGGACGAGCAGTACTTC. It translates to CATSRPSRDEQYF. This chain uses TRBV15 with TRBJ2-7; D is unresolved. The germline CDR1 and CDR2 sequences are LNHNV and YYDKDF (reference sequence). CDR3 length: 13 residues. With 3 bases removed from V and 5 bases from J, the gap between germline ends came to 11 bases.

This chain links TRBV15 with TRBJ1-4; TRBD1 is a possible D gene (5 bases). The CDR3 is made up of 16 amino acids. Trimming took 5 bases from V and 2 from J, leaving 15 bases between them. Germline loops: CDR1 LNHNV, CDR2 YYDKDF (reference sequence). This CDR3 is CATSSEVAGTNEKLFF. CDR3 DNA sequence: TGTGCCACCAGCTCCGAAGTGGCAGGGACTAATGAAAAACTGTTTTTT.

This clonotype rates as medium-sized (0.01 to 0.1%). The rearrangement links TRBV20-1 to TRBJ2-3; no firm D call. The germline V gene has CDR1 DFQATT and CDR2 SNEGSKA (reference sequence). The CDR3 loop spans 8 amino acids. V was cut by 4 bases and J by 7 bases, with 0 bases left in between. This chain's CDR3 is CSANTQYF. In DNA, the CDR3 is TGCAGTGCTAATACGCAGTATTTT.

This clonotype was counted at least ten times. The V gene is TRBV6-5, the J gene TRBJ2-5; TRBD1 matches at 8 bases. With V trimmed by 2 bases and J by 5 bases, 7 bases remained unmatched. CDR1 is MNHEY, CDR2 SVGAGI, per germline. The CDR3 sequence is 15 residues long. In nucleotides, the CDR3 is TGTGCCAGCAGTTACAAGGCAGGGGGCGTCGAGACCCAGTACTTC. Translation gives CASSYKAGGVETQYF.

For the CDR3, the DNA is TGTGCCAGCAGCTTAGCGGTGGGGGGCGGGACAGATACGCAGTATTTT. This encodes CASSLAVGGGTDTQYF. V and J are TRBV7-8 and TRBJ2-3; D might be TRBD1 or TRBD2, each matching 6 bases. The CDR3 covers 16 residues. Between the trimmed V and J ends, which lost 0 bases and 3 bases, there was a span of 13 bases. Germline CDR1 is SGHVS and CDR2 is FQNEAQ.

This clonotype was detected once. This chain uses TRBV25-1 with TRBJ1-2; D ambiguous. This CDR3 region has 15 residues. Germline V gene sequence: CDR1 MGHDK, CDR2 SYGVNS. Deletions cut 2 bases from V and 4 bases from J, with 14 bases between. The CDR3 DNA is TGTGCCAGCAGTGAAACCAACAGTGCTAGCTATGGCTACACCTTC. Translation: CASSETNSASYGYTF.

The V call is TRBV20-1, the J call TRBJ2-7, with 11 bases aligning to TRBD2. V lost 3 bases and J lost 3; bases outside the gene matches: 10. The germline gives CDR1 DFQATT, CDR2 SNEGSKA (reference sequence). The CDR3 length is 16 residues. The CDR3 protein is CSASPFTSGRSYEQYF. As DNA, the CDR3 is TGCAGTGCTAGTCCATTTACTAGCGGGAGAAGCTACGAGCAGTACTTC.

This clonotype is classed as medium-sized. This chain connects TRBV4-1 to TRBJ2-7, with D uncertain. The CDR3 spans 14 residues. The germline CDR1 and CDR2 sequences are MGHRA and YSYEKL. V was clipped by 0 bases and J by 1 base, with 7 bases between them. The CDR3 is CASSQEPASYEQYF. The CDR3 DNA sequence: TGCGCCAGCAGCCAAGAGCCGGCATCCTACGAGCAGTACTTC.

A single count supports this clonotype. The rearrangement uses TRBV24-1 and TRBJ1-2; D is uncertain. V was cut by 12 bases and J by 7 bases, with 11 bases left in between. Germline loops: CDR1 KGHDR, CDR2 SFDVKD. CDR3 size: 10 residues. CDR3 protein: CASQVGGYTF. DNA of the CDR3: TGTGCCTCCCAGGTCGGTGGCTACACCTTC.

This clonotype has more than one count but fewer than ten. CDR3 DNA: TGTGCCAGCAGTGACTCTAGCGGGGGGGTTTCCTACGAGCAGTACTTC. Encoded protein: CASSDSSGGVSYEQYF. This chain links TRBV6-4 with TRBJ2-7; 11 bases are a match to TRBD2. The CDR3 totals 16 residues. Per germline, CDR1 MRHNA and CDR2 SNTAGT. V was clipped by 0 bases and J by 1 base; unmatched bases: 2.

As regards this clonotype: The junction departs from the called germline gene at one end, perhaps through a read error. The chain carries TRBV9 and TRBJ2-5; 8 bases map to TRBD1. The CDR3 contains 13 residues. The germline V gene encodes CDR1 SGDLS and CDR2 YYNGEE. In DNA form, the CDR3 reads TGCGCCAGCAGCCTCAGGGGGCCAGAGACCCAGTACTTC. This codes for CASSLRGPETQYF.

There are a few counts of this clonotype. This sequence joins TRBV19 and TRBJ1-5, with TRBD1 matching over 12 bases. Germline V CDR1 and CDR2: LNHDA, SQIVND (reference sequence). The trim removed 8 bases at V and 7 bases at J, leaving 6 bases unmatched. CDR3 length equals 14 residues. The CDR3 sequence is CASRRDRGLQPQHF. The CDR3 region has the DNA TGTGCCAGTCGGCGGGACAGGGGGCTCCAGCCCCAGCATTTT.